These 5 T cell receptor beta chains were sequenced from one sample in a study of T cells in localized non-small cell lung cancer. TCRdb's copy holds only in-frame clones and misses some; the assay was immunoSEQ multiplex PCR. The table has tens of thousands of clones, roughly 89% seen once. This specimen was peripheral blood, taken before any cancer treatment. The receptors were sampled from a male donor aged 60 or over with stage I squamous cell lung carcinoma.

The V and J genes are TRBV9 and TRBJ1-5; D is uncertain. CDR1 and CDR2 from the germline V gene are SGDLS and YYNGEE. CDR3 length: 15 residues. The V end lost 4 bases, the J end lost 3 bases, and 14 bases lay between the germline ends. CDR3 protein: CASSPDSFPNQPQHF. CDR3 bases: TGTGCCAGCAGCCCTGACTCTTTCCCCAATCAGCCCCAGCATTTT.

This chain's CDR3 is CATQVTTSNQPQHF. The CDR3 DNA reads as TGTGCCACCCAGGTGACGACTAGCAATCAGCCCCAGCATTTT. V gene TRBV6-1 combines with J gene TRBJ1-5; D gene unclear. Germline assignment: CDR1 MNHNS and CDR2 SASEGT. CDR3 length equals 14 residues. Trimming took 10 bases from V and 0 from J, leaving 13 bases between them.

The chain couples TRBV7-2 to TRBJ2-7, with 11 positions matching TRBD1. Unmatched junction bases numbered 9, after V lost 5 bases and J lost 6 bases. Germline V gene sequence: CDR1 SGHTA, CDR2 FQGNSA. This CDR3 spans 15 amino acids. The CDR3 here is CASSNGQGAQVEQYF. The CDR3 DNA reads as TGTGCCAGCAGCAATGGACAGGGGGCGCAGGTCGAGCAGTACTTC.

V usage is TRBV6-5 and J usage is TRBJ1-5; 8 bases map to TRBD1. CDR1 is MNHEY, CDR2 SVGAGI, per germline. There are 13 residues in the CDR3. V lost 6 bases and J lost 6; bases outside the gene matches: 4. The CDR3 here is CASRSGGRQPQHF. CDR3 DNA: TGTGCCAGCAGATCAGGGGGCCGTCAGCCCCAGCATTTT.

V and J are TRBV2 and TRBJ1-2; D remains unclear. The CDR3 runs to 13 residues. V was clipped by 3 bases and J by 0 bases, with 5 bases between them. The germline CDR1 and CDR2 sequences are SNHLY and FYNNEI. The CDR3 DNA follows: TGTGCCAGCAGTGACAAGCCTAACTATGGCTACACCTTC. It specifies CASSDKPNYGYTF.